The 30 T cell receptor beta chains given below trace back to one sample, sequenced in a study of cytomegalovirus exposure and HLA in healthy donors. Sequencing used immunoSEQ multiplex PCR; TCRdb keeps in-frame clones, though not all of them. Of 150,000 to 200,000 clones listed, less than 90% are singletons. Sequencing was performed on PBMCs. The receptors were sampled from a woman aged 25 to 45 in good health and CMV-seronegative.

The chain links TRBV5-6 to TRBJ1-1, with a tentative D call TRBD1 (5 bases). Germline V gives CDR1 SGHDT, CDR2 YYEEEE. The CDR3 has 12 residues. V dropped 4 bases and J dropped 8 bases, with 12 bases sitting between them. The chain's CDR3 is CASSTRDREAFF. In nucleotides, the CDR3 is TGTGCCAGCAGCACCCGAGACAGAGAAGCTTTCTTT.

The V call is TRBV19, the J call TRBJ2-6; TRBD1 might be the D (5 bases). V lost 8 bases, J lost 3 bases, and 11 bases lay in between. The CDR3 runs to 14 residues. Germline V lookup: CDR1 LNHDA, CDR2 SQIVND (reference sequence). CDR3 residues: CASLQVFGANVLTF. The DNA for the CDR3 is TGTGCCAGTCTACAGGTTTTTGGGGCCAACGTCCTGACTTTC.

The chain couples TRBV11-3 to TRBJ1-3, with 8 nucleotides matching TRBD1. Trimming cost V 5 bases and J 7 bases; bases outside gene matches: 4. Germline V gene data show CDR1 as SGHNT and CDR2 as YENEEA. The CDR3 spans 13 residues. The CDR3 here is CASSPDRGNTIYF. The CDR3, as DNA: TGTGCCAGCAGCCCAGACAGGGGCAACACCATATATTTT.

The chain uses TRBV5-1 and TRBJ2-1, with D perhaps matching TRBD1 or TRBD2 (6 bases each). Per the germline V gene, CDR1 is SGHRS and CDR2 is YFSETQ. Trimming stripped 0 bases from V and 2 bases from J, with 9 bases between. The CDR3 sequence is 15 residues long. The CDR3: CASSLVGGPYNEQFF. The CDR3 DNA sequence: TGCGCCAGCAGCTTGGTCGGGGGCCCCTACAATGAGCAGTTCTTC. Combining the CDR3 with reference TRBV5-1 and TRBJ2-1 gives the whole variable domain KAGVTQTPRYLIKTRGQQVTLSCSPISGHRSVSWYQQTPGQGLQFLFEYFSETQRNKGNFPGRFSGRQFSNSRSEMNVSTLELGDSALYLCASSLVGGPYNEQFFGPGTRLTVL.

The chain recombines TRBV29-1 with TRBJ1-1, with D perhaps TRBD1 (6 bases). V was shortened by 2 bases and J by 1 base, with 8 bases between the two germline ends. The length of the CDR3 is 13 residues. Germline V lookup: CDR1 SQVTM, CDR2 ANQGSEA. CDR3 loop: CSVERQENTEAFF. CDR3 sequence (DNA): TGCAGCGTTGAAAGACAGGAGAACACTGAAGCTTTCTTT.

This chain joins TRBV6-5 and TRBJ2-2; TRBD1 matches 7 bases. Germline loops: CDR1 MNHEY, CDR2 SVGAGI. This CDR3 has 13 amino acids. V shed 9 bases, J shed 5 bases, and the junction held 6 bases outside the gene matches. The CDR3 DNA reads TGTGCCAGGACAGGGTGTTGGACCGGGGAGCTGTTTTTT. It yields the protein CARTGCWTGELFF.

The chain carries TRBV25-1 and TRBJ2-7, with 10 bases lining up with TRBD2. Germline CDR1 and CDR2: MGHDK and SYGVNS. The CDR3 is 14 residues long. V was pared by 6 bases and J by 4 bases, with 6 bases of the junction left unmatched. The CDR3 region is CASRSGRALYEQYF. Written as DNA, the CDR3 is TGTGCCAGCAGGAGCGGGAGGGCCTTATACGAGCAGTACTTC.

The table lists this clone with a few counts. The J gene is TRBJ1-6, the V gene TRBV13; no definite D call. This CDR3 comprises 12 residues. Between the trimmed V and J ends, which lost 5 bases and 10 bases, there was a span of 9 bases. Germline-derived CDR1 and CDR2 are PRHDT and FYEKMQ (reference sequence). The CDR3 reads CASSLVKSPLHF. The CDR3 DNA is TGTGCCAGCAGCCTCGTCAAATCACCCCTCCACTTT.

V usage is TRBV7-9 and J usage is TRBJ2-5; 15 bases match TRBD2. With V trimmed by 5 bases and J by 2 bases, 3 bases remained unmatched. The CDR3 runs 16 residues. Germline CDR1 SEHNR, CDR2 FQNEAQ (reference sequence). The CDR3 DNA is TGTGCCAGCAGCAATGGACTAGCGGGGGGGCAAGAGACCCAGTACTTC. Residues: CASSNGLAGGQETQYF. Supplemented by reference TRBV7-9 and TRBJ2-5, the full variable domain reads DTGVSQNPRHKITKRGQNVTFRCDPISEHNRLYWYRQTLGQGPEFLTYFQNEAQLEKSRLLSDRFSAERPKGSFSTLEIQRTEQGDSAMYLCASSNGLAGGQETQYFGPGTRLLVL.

This clone was detected only a few times. The J gene is TRBJ2-7, the V gene TRBV11-2; the D is unclear. The CDR3 sequence is 11 residues long. Germline values: CDR1 SGHAT, CDR2 FQNNGV. Trimming left V 6 bases short and J 3 bases short, with 6 bases between. CDR3 protein: CASRRSYEQYF. The DNA for the CDR3 is TGTGCCAGCAGACGAAGCTACGAGCAGTACTTC.

The rearrangement joins TRBV11-2 to TRBJ2-3; 10 positions match TRBD1. From germline, CDR1 is SGHAT and CDR2 FQNNGV. V lost 1 base to trimming and J lost 7 bases; unmatched junction nucleotides: 2. This CDR3 is 14 amino acids long. CDR3 in DNA: TGTGCCAGCAGCTTAGGACAGGGGGCGCATACGCAGTATTTT. Amino acids: CASSLGQGAHTQYF.

J is TRBJ2-1 and V is TRBV10-3, with TRBD1 as a possible D gene (5 bases). CDR1 ENHRY and CDR2 SYGVKD come from the germline V gene. This CDR3 is 15 amino acids long. V shed 6 bases and J shed 4 bases, with 16 bases lying between them. The DNA of the CDR3 is TGTGCCATCAGCACAGCTTCTACAGGTTACAATGAGCAGTTCTTC. The encoded protein is CAISTASTGYNEQFF.

The chain employs TRBV28 and TRBJ2-5; D might be TRBD1 (6 bases). The CDR3 totals 17 residues. Trimming removed 2 bases from V and 5 bases from J, with 21 bases in between. Germline-derived CDR1 and CDR2 are MDHEN and SYDVKM. For the CDR3, the DNA is TGTGCCAGCAGTTTACCCCCCCCGGGGCAGGGGTTGGAGACCCAGTACTTC. It is translated as CASSLPPPGQGLETQYF.

The V gene is TRBV27, the J gene TRBJ1-1; tentatively, D is TRBD1 (5 bases). The CDR3 extends over 20 amino acids. The germline V gene has CDR1 MNHEY and CDR2 SMNVEV (reference sequence). V dropped 6 bases and J dropped 3 bases, with 32 bases sitting between them. CDR3 residues: CASRNRYAGTARSADTEAFF. The CDR3 DNA follows: TGTGCCAGCAGAAATCGTTACGCCGGGACGGCGAGAAGCGCGGACACTGAAGCTTTCTTT.

This chain links TRBV28 with TRBJ2-3, with a weak D call TRBD2 (6 bases). Trimming pared 4 bases from V and 2 bases from J, leaving 13 bases between. There are 15 residues in the CDR3. Germline CDR1 reads MDHEN; CDR2 reads SYDVKM. CDR3 in DNA: TGTGCCAGCAGTTCCTTTAGCGGTTTCACAGATACGCAGTATTTT. Translated: CASSSFSGFTDTQYF.

This clone has just one count. The gene calls are TRBV5-4 and TRBJ1-1, with TRBD1 matching 8 bases. The CDR3 covers 14 residues. The V segment lost 4 bases and the J segment 7 bases; nucleotides outside the gene matches: 9. Per germline, CDR1 SGHNT and CDR2 YYREEE (reference sequence). CDR3 in amino acids: CASSATGDGDEAFF. DNA of the CDR3: TGTGCCAGCAGCGCGACAGGGGATGGTGATGAAGCTTTCTTT.

V is TRBV2 and J is TRBJ2-7, with 10 bases lining up with TRBD1. CDR1 and CDR2 from the germline V gene are SNHLY and FYNNEI. The V gene end was trimmed by 3 bases and the J gene end by 3 bases; junction bases not matched to a gene: 5. The CDR3 totals 15 residues. As DNA, the CDR3 is TGTGCCAGCAGTGAGTTTTGGACAGGGGGCTACGAGCAGTACTTC. Protein product: CASSEFWTGGYEQYF.

This rearrangement joins TRBV11-1 to TRBJ2-3; D is unresolved. With 5 bases removed from V and 1 base from J, the gap between germline ends came to 10 bases. The V gene's germline CDR1 is SGHAT and CDR2 FQDESV (reference sequence). CDR3 length equals 14 residues. CDR3 DNA: TGTGCCAGCAGCAAACGCGAGGGCACAGATACGCAGTATTTT. It specifies CASSKREGTDTQYF.

The chain couples TRBV5-1 to TRBJ1-1; unclear D gene. The CDR3 runs 16 residues. Deletions cut 4 bases from V and 0 bases from J, with 16 bases between. Germline V CDR1 and CDR2: SGHRS, YFSETQ. The DNA of the CDR3 is TGCGCCAGCAGCCGGGAGCCAGGCAGAATGAACACTGAAGCTTTCTTT. Amino acid sequence: CASSREPGRMNTEAFF.

This clone is a singleton in its sample. The V call is TRBV5-1, the J call TRBJ1-6; TRBD1 is a possible D gene (5 bases). CDR1 and CDR2 (germline): SGHRS, YFSETQ. CDR3 length: 15 residues. V lost 7 bases, J lost 7 bases, and 18 bases lay in between. As DNA, the CDR3 is TGCGCCAGCGCCAGTACAGGTTTTCACAATTCACCCCTCCACTTT. It is translated as CASASTGFHNSPLHF.

This chain uses TRBV6-6 with TRBJ1-5, with D possibly matching TRBD1 (5 bases). Trimming stripped 6 bases from V and 4 bases from J, with 16 bases between. CDR3 size: 15 residues. CDR1 is MNHNY, CDR2 SVGAGI, per germline (reference sequence). The CDR3 nucleotides read TGTGCCAGCAGCCCTGGGACTGCTGAAAATCAGCCCCAGCATTTT. Translated: CASSPGTAENQPQHF.

This chain uses TRBV10-3 with TRBJ1-3, with no clear D. The CDR3 totals 11 residues. The germline V and J ends were trimmed by 4 bases and 7 bases, with 5 bases remaining between them. CDR1 is ENHRY, CDR2 SYGVKD, per germline. The CDR3 DNA reads TGTGCCATCAGTGTTGGGAACACCATATATTTT. It translates to CAISVGNTIYF.

This clone appeared once. In DNA form, the CDR3 reads TGTGCCAGCAGCCGCAGGGGAGGCAATCAGCCCCAGCATTTT. Encoded protein: CASSRRGGNQPQHF. This chain connects TRBV7-2 to TRBJ1-5, with D possibly TRBD1 on 6 matching bases. Trimming took off 5 bases at V and 2 bases at J, with 10 bases between the two ends. The CDR3 length is 14 residues. The germline CDR1 and CDR2 sequences are SGHTA and FQGNSA.

This clone appeared a single time. This chain connects TRBV7-6 to TRBJ2-1, with D possibly being TRBD2 (5 bases). This CDR3 is 15 amino acids long. The germline CDR1 and CDR2 sequences are SGHVS and FNYEAQ. Trimming pared 5 bases from V and 3 bases from J, leaving 14 bases between. DNA of the CDR3: TGTGCCAGCAGCCCCCCCGCGGGCATCTACAATGAGCAGTTCTTC. This encodes CASSPPAGIYNEQFF.

The chain employs TRBV28 and TRBJ2-7; 11 bases are shared with TRBD2. Losses at the gene ends were 3 bases for V and 9 bases for J; bases not matched to a gene: 13. The germline V gene encodes CDR1 MDHEN and CDR2 SYDVKM. The CDR3 sequence is 16 residues long. In DNA, the CDR3 is TGTGCCAGCAGTTTGTCCCTACCGAGGCTAGCGGGAGGGCAGTACTTC. Protein product: CASSLSLPRLAGGQYF.

This rearrangement joins TRBV6-1 to TRBJ1-4; 9 bases are a match to TRBD1. This CDR3 has 12 residues. From germline, CDR1 is MNHNS and CDR2 SASEGT. The J segment lost 5 bases and the V segment lost 8 bases, leaving 0 bases of the junction unmatched. Here the CDR3 DNA reads TGTGCCAGCGGGACAGGGAATGAAAAACTGTTTTTT. Translation gives CASGTGNEKLFF.

The V and J genes are TRBV7-3 and TRBJ2-2, with 7 bases fitting TRBD2. V lost 5 bases, J lost 4 bases, and 7 bases stayed unmatched. The CDR3 is made up of 15 amino acids. In germline, CDR1 is SGHTA, CDR2 FQGTGA. DNA of the CDR3: TGTGCCAGCAGCCCGGGACTAACCTTCACCGGGGAGCTGTTTTTT. Translating it yields CASSPGLTFTGELFF.

The CDR3 region has the DNA TGTGCCAGCAGGGAGAGAGGAAAGGATGGCTACACCTTC. It codes for CASRERGKDGYTF. The chain is built from TRBV2 and TRBJ1-2; D is ambiguous. Trimming pared 6 bases from V and 6 bases from J, leaving 14 bases between. The germline gives CDR1 SNHLY, CDR2 FYNNEI. The CDR3 is 13 amino acids. Full variable domain (outside the CDR3, taken from reference TRBV2 and TRBJ1-2): EPEVTQTPSHQVTQMGQEVILRCVPISNHLYFYWYRQILGQKVEFLVSFYNNEISEKSEIFDDQFSVERPDGSNFTLKIRSTKLEDSAMYFCASRERGKDGYTFGSGTRLTVV.

This chain connects TRBV6-4 to TRBJ2-1, with 8 bases matching TRBD2. The CDR3 has 15 residues. V lost 4 bases and J lost 6; bases outside the gene matches: 8. CDR1 is MRHNA and CDR2 is SNTAGT in the germline V gene. The CDR3 reads CASSVREGSLNEQFF. DNA for the CDR3: TGTGCCAGCAGTGTTCGGGAGGGATCCCTCAATGAGCAGTTCTTC.

The rearrangement uses TRBV7-3 and TRBJ2-1; weak D call: TRBD2 (7 bases). CDR1 SGHTA and CDR2 FQGTGA come from the germline V gene. The V and J ends lost 0 bases and 4 bases respectively, with 19 bases between them. The CDR3 runs to 18 residues. Here the CDR3 DNA reads TGTGCCAGCAGCTTAACGTGGGCGGGGGCGCTTTCGTACAATGAGCAGTTCTTC. This sequence encodes CASSLTWAGALSYNEQFF. Looking up the rest from reference TRBV7-3 and TRBJ2-1 gives the full variable domain: GAGVSQTPSNKVTEKGKYVELRCDPISGHTALYWYRQSLGQGPEFLIYFQGTGAADDSGLPNDRFFAVRPEGSVSTLKIQRTERGDSAVYLCASSLTWAGALSYNEQFFGPGTRLTVL.